The entry that follows covers one T cell receptor beta chain sequence. The sample is drawn from a study of T cell responses to AZD1222 COVID-19 vaccine. Germline V gene sequence: CDR1 MDHEN, CDR2 SYDVKM. This CDR3 has 11 residues. V was shortened by 5 bases and J by 7 bases, with 8 bases between the two germline ends. The protocol was immunoSEQ multiplex PCR, while the TCRdb copy is restricted to in-frame clones and leaves out a portion. The table records around 150,000 clones, 80% to 95% of them present only once. Pooling of second doses given at about 4 or about 12 weeks was done. The chain employs TRBV28 and TRBJ2-5; D gene ambiguous. The source was peripheral blood, collected 28 days after the second AZD1222 dose. The receptor was isolated from an adult who received the AZD1222 COVID-19 vaccine. The CDR3 loop reads CASSAQWTQYF. The CDR3 DNA follows: TGTGCCAGCAGTGCCCAGTGGACCCAGTACTTC.